Given below is one T cell receptor beta chain in context. In the original processing: Estimated nucleated cell counts came from reference gene primer amplification. This table comes from immunoSEQ multiplex PCR, and its TCRdb copy is limited to in-frame clones, with some not included. Clone size and the V and J calls come from that table; the DNA yielded D and trimming. Counted here are 50,000 to 80,000 clones, roughly 84% occurring once; the ten biggest clones make up approximately 7%. The data were taken from a study of blood T cell repertoires in COVID-19. Study context: Acute-phase and convalescent COVID-19 samples originated in the United States, Italy and Spain. Nucleic acid was either cDNA or gDNA, and it came from T cells, B-cell-depleted T cells, or PBMCs.

The germline V and J ends were trimmed by 5 bases and 1 base, with 12 bases remaining between them. CDR1 and CDR2 (germline): LGHDT, YNNKEL (reference sequence). CDR3 size: 15 residues. The rearrangement joins TRBV3-1 (or the pseudogene TRBV3-2) to TRBJ1-5; perhaps TRBD1 as D (5 bases). The clonotype comes from a man in his fifties or sixties with active COVID-19. The sequenced sample was peripheral blood. This CDR3 is CASSSAGHSNQPQHF. Here the CDR3 DNA reads TGTGCCAGCAGCTCTGCAGGGCACAGCAATCAGCCCCAGCATTTT.